The 32 T cell receptor beta chains given below trace back to one sample, sequenced in a study of regulatory T cells in long-lasting Graves disease. Construction of the TCR beta libraries employed iRepertoire HTBI primers in conjunction with Arm-PCR of CDR3 regions. Via MiXCR, TCRdb re-called the multiplex PCR reads, giving one row per CDR3 protein. The sample lists hundreds of thousands of distinct CDR3 sequences; roughly 15% were seen once. Time point indicated: newly diagnosed GD, antithyroid drugs for less than 3 months. RNA isolated from PBMCs was used to make the TCR library. Sequencing was performed on peripheral blood mononuclear cells (PBMCs), taken at new diagnosis, from a patient treated with antithyroid drugs. These receptors were collected from a female donor with Graves disease.

This clonotype came up many times. In nucleotides, the CDR3 is TGTGCCAGCAGTCCGTGGACTAGCGGGAGGGTTGATGAGCAGTTCTTC. Encoded protein: CASSPWTSGRVDEQFF. This sequence joins TRBV27 and TRBJ2-1; TRBD2 agrees at 15 bases. This CDR3 has 16 amino acids. The germline gives CDR1 MNHEY, CDR2 SMNVEV (reference sequence). V shed 5 bases and J 8 bases; nucleotides not matched to a gene: 7.

This clonotype was found many times. The chain has TRBV12-3 or TRBV12-4 and TRBJ2-1; 9 nucleotides match TRBD2. The J segment lost 7 bases and the V segment lost 5 bases, leaving 9 bases of the junction unmatched. The CDR3 has 15 amino acids. The chain's CDR3 is CASSGREGYRNEQFF. The DNA for the CDR3 is TGTGCCAGCAGTGGGCGGGAGGGTTATAGGAATGAGCAGTTCTTC.

This clonotype was observed many times. This rearrangement joins TRBV2 to TRBJ2-7; 7 bases agree with TRBD1. The length of the CDR3 is 14 residues. V lost 6 bases and J lost 4; bases outside the gene matches: 9. Per germline, CDR1 SNHLY and CDR2 FYNNEI. In DNA, the CDR3 is TGTGCCAGCAGCCCCTGGGACAGCCCATACGAGCAGTACTTC. This gives the protein CASSPWDSPYEQYF. The full variable domain, in which reference TRBV2 and TRBJ2-7 provide the parts outside the CDR3, is EPEVTQTPSHQVTQMGQEVILRCVPISNHLYFYWYRQILGQKVEFLVSFYNNEISEKSEIFDDQFSVERPDGSNFTLKIRSTKLEDSAMYFCASSPWDSPYEQYFGPGTRLTVT.

This clonotype was detected only a few times. The chain uses TRBV27 and TRBJ1-2, with D possibly matching TRBD1 (6 bases). V was trimmed by 2 bases and J by 5 bases, leaving 12 bases between them. The CDR3 runs to 14 residues. In germline, CDR1 is MNHEY, CDR2 SMNVEV (reference sequence). The chain's CDR3 is CASSLGGRVYGYTF. CDR3 in DNA: TGTGCCAGCAGTTTAGGGGGGCGCGTATATGGCTACACCTTC.

This clonotype was counted a few times. This rearrangement joins TRBV6-5 to TRBJ1-2, with unresolved D. CDR1 and CDR2 (germline): MNHEY, SVGAGI. This CDR3 spans 15 amino acids. Trimming took off 2 bases at V and 2 bases at J, with 12 bases between the two ends. The DNA of the CDR3 is TGTGCCAGCAGTTACAGGGAAATGAGGAACTATGGCTACACCTTC. It encodes CASSYREMRNYGYTF.

This chain links TRBV27 with TRBJ1-5; no reliable D call. The germline V and J ends were trimmed by 4 bases and 7 bases, with 14 bases remaining between them. The CDR3 has 14 residues. Germline V gene sequence: CDR1 MNHEY, CDR2 SMNVEV (reference sequence). This CDR3 reads CASSYRGGGQPQHF. The DNA for the CDR3 is TGTGCCAGCAGTTATCGGGGAGGAGGCCAGCCCCAGCATTTT.

This clonotype was counted a few times. The V gene is TRBV20-1, the J gene TRBJ1-6, with unresolved D. This CDR3 has 11 amino acids. CDR1 and CDR2 from the germline V gene are DFQATT and SNEGSKA (reference sequence). V lost 3 bases and J 9 bases, leaving 6 bases between the germline ends. The CDR3 sequence: CSASLGSPLHF. The CDR3 nucleotides read TGCAGTGCTAGTTTGGGTTCACCCCTCCACTTT.

In its sample, this clonotype was seen many times. The rearrangement uses TRBV11-2 and TRBJ2-7, with 7 positions matching TRBD1. The CDR3 length is 12 residues. Germline CDR1 reads SGHAT; CDR2 reads FQNNGV. V trimming: 5 bases; J trimming: 5 bases; junction bases outside the gene matches: 3. CDR3 in DNA: TGTGCCAGCAGCCAAGGGGGCGACGAGCAGTACTTC. This gives the protein CASSQGGDEQYF.

On this clonotype itself: It may be a read error: a sequence one base away is much more abundant. This chain uses TRBV6-5 with TRBJ1-2; 7 bases map to TRBD1. Germline V gene sequence: CDR1 MNHEY, CDR2 SVGAGI. The CDR3 has 15 residues. V lost 4 bases, J lost 3 bases, and 8 bases stayed unmatched. This chain's CDR3 is CASSSCPQGDYGYTF. CDR3 bases: TGTGCCAGCAGTTCCTGCCCTCAGGGGGACTATGGCTACACCTTC.

The V call is TRBV4-1, the J call TRBJ1-2; D is ambiguous. The length of the CDR3 is 17 residues. The germline V gene encodes CDR1 MGHRA and CDR2 YSYEKL. Trimming cost V 2 bases and J 3 bases, with 19 bases left between them. The CDR3 loop is CASSQNRLGSQHYGYTF. The CDR3 DNA is TGCGCCAGCAGCCAAAACCGCCTGGGGTCCCAACACTATGGCTACACCTTC.

Many counts were recorded for this clonotype. This sequence joins TRBV24-1 and TRBJ2-2; TRBD2 aligns across 11 bases. In germline, CDR1 is KGHDR, CDR2 SFDVKD. V lost 4 bases and J lost 5; bases outside the gene matches: 5. This CDR3 is 16 amino acids long. The CDR3 DNA follows: TGTGCCACCAGTGACCAACTAGCGGGAGATACCGGGGAGCTGTTTTTT. Translation gives CATSDQLAGDTGELFF.

The chain links TRBV19 to TRBJ1-5; no definite D call. Germline values: CDR1 LNHDA, CDR2 SQIVND (reference sequence). This CDR3 has 13 residues. The V gene lost 3 bases and the J gene lost 1 base, with 4 bases spanning the gap. This CDR3 reads CASSIPSNQPQHF. The CDR3 region has the DNA TGTGCCAGTAGTATTCCAAGCAATCAGCCCCAGCATTTT. Full variable domain (outside the CDR3, taken from reference TRBV19 and TRBJ1-5): DGGITQSPKYLFRKEGQNVTLSCEQNLNHDAMYWYRQDPGQGLRLIYYSQIVNDFQKGDIAEGYSVSREKKESFPLTVTSAQKNPTAFYLCASSIPSNQPQHFGDGTRLSIL.

This clonotype came up many times. The chain recombines TRBV20-1 with TRBJ2-5; the match to TRBD1 covers 9 bases. The V gene's germline CDR1 is DFQATT and CDR2 SNEGSKA (reference sequence). CDR3 length: 16 residues. The ends lost 3 bases at V and 6 bases at J; junction bases unmatched: 14. The CDR3 loop reads CSASPFGQGRMKTQYF. The CDR3 DNA is TGCAGTGCTAGCCCTTTTGGACAGGGGAGGATGAAGACCCAGTACTTC.

This clonotype appeared a few times. The rearrangement links TRBV4-3 to TRBJ2-2; D may be TRBD2 (6 bases). This CDR3 contains 16 residues. CDR1 and CDR2 (germline): LGHNA, YSLEER. Trimming left V 0 bases short and J 4 bases short, with 12 bases between. The CDR3: CASSQDASAFTGELFF. The DNA of the CDR3 is TGCGCCAGCAGCCAAGATGCTAGCGCCTTCACCGGGGAGCTGTTTTTT.

On this clonotype itself: Just one base apart from a much larger clone, this may be a read error. CDR3 sequence (DNA): TGTGCCATCGGGCGACAGGGGGCCGGGGAGGCCCAGTACTTC. It specifies CAIGRQGAGEAQYF. This sequence joins TRBV10-3 and TRBJ2-3, with 10 bases matching TRBD1. The tail of the sequence fits TRBJ2-5 better, so the J call may be wrong. The germline CDR1 and CDR2 sequences are ENHRY and SYGVKD. The CDR3 runs 14 residues.

This clonotype showed up many times. The chain employs TRBV7-9 and TRBJ2-1; 7 bases match TRBD2. V shed 4 bases, J shed 0 bases, and the junction held 6 bases outside the gene matches. CDR1 is SEHNR, CDR2 FQNEAQ, per germline (reference sequence). This CDR3 is 16 amino acids long. CDR3 nucleotides: TGTGCCAGCAGCTCTACTAGCGTAAGCTCCTACAATGAGCAGTTCTTC. Residues: CASSSTSVSSYNEQFF.

In its sample, this clonotype was seen a few times. The chain links TRBV4-1 to TRBJ2-7; 10 bases align to TRBD2. Germline V CDR1 and CDR2: MGHRA, YSYEKL. The junction had 2 bases not matched to a gene; V was cut back by 3 bases and J by 6 bases. The CDR3 is 13 amino acids. CDR3 sequence (DNA): TGCGCCAGCAGCCAGAGCGGGGGGGGCGAGCAGTACTTC. Translating it yields CASSQSGGGEQYF.

The table lists this clonotype with many counts. CDR3 sequence reads: CASRLVVTGELFF. DNA of the CDR3: TGTGCCAGCAGGCTGGTAGTCACCGGGGAGCTGTTTTTT. This rearrangement joins TRBV6-1 to TRBJ2-2; D unclear. The germline V gene encodes CDR1 MNHNS and CDR2 SASEGT. The V and J ends lost 6 bases and 4 bases respectively, with 9 bases between them. This CDR3 spans 13 amino acids.

Ten or more counts support this clonotype. The J gene is TRBJ2-7, the V gene TRBV4-3, with 9 bases matching TRBD1. Germline CDR1 LGHNA, CDR2 YSLEER. Unmatched junction bases numbered 3, after V lost 0 bases and J lost 3 bases. This CDR3 region has 15 residues. The CDR3 DNA reads TGCGCCAGCAGCCAAGAATTGGGACAGGGCTACGAGCAGTACTTC. As protein: CASSQELGQGYEQYF.

This clonotype has a handful of counts. The chain links TRBV15 to TRBJ1-2; TRBD1 might be the D (6 bases). Trimming took 0 bases from V and 8 from J, leaving 7 bases between them. Germline V gene data show CDR1 as LNHNV and CDR2 as YYDKDF (reference sequence). The CDR3 totals 12 residues. CDR3 amino acids: CATSRDRGGYTF. Written as DNA, the CDR3 is TGTGCCACCAGCAGAGACAGGGGCGGCTACACCTTC.

This clonotype has ten or more counts. The chain has TRBV20-1 and TRBJ2-7; 8 bases match TRBD2. This CDR3 spans 14 amino acids. Germline-derived CDR1 and CDR2 are DFQATT and SNEGSKA (reference sequence). V trimming: 5 bases; J trimming: 2 bases; junction bases outside the gene matches: 8. DNA for the CDR3: TGCAGTGCTCACGAGAGCGGGAGTGCCTACGAGCAGTACTTC. Protein sequence: CSAHESGSAYEQYF.

This clonotype appeared many times. This chain joins TRBV12-3 or TRBV12-4 and TRBJ2-7; the D gene is possibly TRBD1 (5 bases). This CDR3 has 11 amino acids. V dropped 8 bases and J dropped 3 bases, with 8 bases sitting between them. The CDR3 sequence: CASGASYEQYF. CDR3 coding DNA: TGTGCCAGCGGGGCGAGCTACGAGCAGTACTTC.

In this sample, this clonotype turned up a few times. The chain carries TRBV29-1 and TRBJ2-3; D is unclear. The germline V and J ends were trimmed by 1 base and 1 base, with 12 bases remaining between them. Germline V gene sequence: CDR1 SQVTM, CDR2 ANQGSEA. This CDR3 is 15 amino acids long. The CDR3 region is CSVEGGLRGTDTQYF. The CDR3 DNA is TGCAGCGTTGAAGGTGGTTTGAGAGGCACAGATACGCAGTATTTT.

This clonotype was seen at least ten times. CDR3 DNA sequence: TGCGCCAGCACCACAGGGGACAATGAGCAGTTCTTC. Protein: CASTTGDNEQFF. This chain connects TRBV5-1 to TRBJ2-1, with 7 bases identical to TRBD1. Germline V CDR1 and CDR2: SGHRS, YFSETQ. V lost 6 bases, J lost 5 bases, and 2 bases stayed unmatched. There are 12 residues in the CDR3.

This clonotype appeared many times. This sequence joins TRBV27 and TRBJ1-2; D remains unclear. V dropped 5 bases and J dropped 3 bases, with 13 bases sitting between them. The CDR3 spans 14 residues. Looked up from germline, CDR1 is MNHEY and CDR2 is SMNVEV (reference sequence). CDR3 in amino acids: CASSLHVRYYGYTF. The CDR3 coding sequence is TGTGCCAGCAGTCTGCACGTCAGGTACTATGGCTACACCTTC.

The chain employs TRBV19 and TRBJ2-5; tentative D call: TRBD2 (5 bases). This CDR3 is 13 amino acids long. V lost 6 bases to trimming and J lost 4 bases, with 12 bases between them. Germline V gene data show CDR1 as LNHDA and CDR2 as SQIVND (reference sequence). Here the CDR3 DNA reads TGTGCCAGTAGGACAACTGGAGGAGAGACCCAGTACTTC. Translating it yields CASRTTGGETQYF.

The V gene is TRBV6-2 or TRBV6-3, the J gene TRBJ1-2; maybe TRBD1 (6 bases). Germline V gene lookup returns CDR1 MNHEY and CDR2 SVGEGT. Trimming cost V 5 bases and J 0 bases, with 19 bases left between them. This CDR3 is built from 17 residues. CDR3: CASSRGGGGLPNYGYTF. Here the CDR3 DNA reads TGTGCCAGCAGTCGGGGGGGGGGGGGGCTACCTAACTATGGCTACACCTTC.

This clonotype appeared many times. One junction end disagrees with the germline gene, perhaps due to a read error. This chain joins TRBV29-1 and TRBJ1-1, with D possibly matching TRBD1 (5 bases). The germline V gene encodes CDR1 SQVTM and CDR2 ANQGSEA. This CDR3 is 14 amino acids long. The CDR3 region is CSIDGRGVHTEAFF. The CDR3 DNA sequence: TGCAGCATTGACGGCCGAGGGGTTCACACTGAAGCTTTCTTT.

Ten or more counts support this clonotype. The chain has TRBV30 and TRBJ1-5; 7 positions agree with TRBD1. The CDR3 loop spans 13 amino acids. Germline V CDR1 and CDR2: GTSNPN, SVGIG (reference sequence). The CDR3 sequence: CAWGTVRNQPQHF. In DNA, the CDR3 is TGTGCATGGGGGACAGTTAGGAATCAGCCCCAGCATTTT.

At least ten counts were recorded for this clonotype. J is TRBJ2-1 and V is TRBV27; TRBD1 aligns across 8 bases. The CDR3 has 14 amino acids. Germline V gene data show CDR1 as MNHEY and CDR2 as SMNVEV (reference sequence). Trimming at V came to 8 bases and at J to 6 bases, leaving 9 bases not matched to a gene. The CDR3 reads CASSYTGGSNEQFF. Written as DNA, the CDR3 is TGTGCCAGCTCTTATACAGGGGGGAGCAATGAGCAGTTCTTC.

As regards this clonotype: This sequence is one base from a far larger clone and is likely a read error. The J gene is TRBJ2-1, the V gene TRBV28; TRBD1 is a possible D gene (5 bases). Trimming removed 5 bases from V and 10 bases from J, with 12 bases in between. The CDR3 sequence is 12 residues long. CDR1 and CDR2 (germline): MDHEN, SYDVKM. This chain's CDR3 is CASSITGYEQFF. In nucleotides, the CDR3 is TGTGCCAGCAGTATAACAGGCTACGAGCAGTTCTTC.

This clonotype was detected many times. CDR3 residues: CASSSQGAIQPQHF. Here the CDR3 DNA reads TGTGCCAGCAGCTCACAGGGGGCGATTCAGCCCCAGCATTTT. This chain uses TRBV28 with TRBJ1-5, with 9 bases fitting TRBD1. This CDR3 comprises 14 residues. Losses at the gene ends were 6 bases for V and 6 bases for J; bases not matched to a gene: 6. Germline lookup yields CDR1 MDHEN and CDR2 SYDVKM.